Listed here is a single T cell receptor beta chain. This entry belongs to a study of T cell changes during pregnancy in multiple sclerosis. Per the germline V gene, CDR1 is MNHEY and CDR2 is SVGAGI. V lost 6 bases, J lost 4 bases, and 7 bases stayed unmatched. CDR3 length: 14 residues. Assay: immunoSEQ multiplex PCR; the TCRdb copy retains only in-frame clones and omits some. The sample lists around 40,000 clones, approximately 90% seen once, with around 0.8% in the top ten. The chain links TRBV6-5 to TRBJ2-7, with 9 bases matching TRBD2. This material consisted of CD4+ T cells from peripheral blood mononuclear cells, taken before pregnancy. The TCR sequence derives from a female donor with multiple sclerosis, enrolled in a pregnancy study. In nucleotides, the CDR3 is TGTGCCAGCAGCGAAGCGGGGGGTTATTACGAGCAGTACTTC. Translated: CASSEAGGYYEQYF.